Below, one T cell receptor beta chain is given with its context. The antigen remains undetermined. Documented treatment: over 15 received Ad26.COV2.S at low or high dose, single or two shots; about 5 received placebo; per-sample allocation not given. Sampling took place 63 days after the first vaccine or placebo injection. These data come from a study of Ad26.COV2.S vaccination and SARS-CoV-2 variants. Study-wide results and caveats: Participants in the vaccine arm had higher spike-specific TCR breadth; placebo recipients had lower. The TCR breadth and depth analyses may have understated or missed part of the total T cell responses.

The CDR3 totals 14 residues. Germline CDR1 LGHDT, CDR2 YNNKEL (reference sequence). Trimming took 3 bases from V and 0 from J, leaving 6 bases between them. Libraries were prepared by immunoSEQ multiplex PCR; TCRdb keeps only in-frame clonotypes and omits some of them. The table shows around 300,000 clones, with 88% occurring only once. This receptor was identified in a person aged 18-60 years who received the Ad26.COV2.S COVID-19 vaccine or a placebo. The chain couples TRBV3-1 (or the pseudogene TRBV3-2) to TRBJ1-3, with no clear D. Here the sequenced sample was peripheral blood, taken in a trial of Ad26.COV2.S vaccine versus placebo. CDR3 nucleotides: TGTGCCAGCAGCCACGGAATCTCTGGAAACACCATATATTTT. It is translated as CASSHGISGNTIYF.